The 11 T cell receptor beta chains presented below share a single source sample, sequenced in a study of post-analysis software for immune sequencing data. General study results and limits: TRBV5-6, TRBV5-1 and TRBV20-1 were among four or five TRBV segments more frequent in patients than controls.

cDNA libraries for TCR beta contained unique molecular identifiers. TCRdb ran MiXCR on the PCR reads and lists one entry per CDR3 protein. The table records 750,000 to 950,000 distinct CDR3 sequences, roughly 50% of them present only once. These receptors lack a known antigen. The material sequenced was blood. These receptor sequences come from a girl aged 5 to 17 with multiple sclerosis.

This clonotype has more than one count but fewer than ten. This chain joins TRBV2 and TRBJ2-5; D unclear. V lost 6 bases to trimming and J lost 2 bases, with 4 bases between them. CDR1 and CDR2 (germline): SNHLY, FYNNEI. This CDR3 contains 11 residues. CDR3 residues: CASREQETQYF. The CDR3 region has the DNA TGTGCCAGCAGGGAACAAGAGACCCAGTACTTC.

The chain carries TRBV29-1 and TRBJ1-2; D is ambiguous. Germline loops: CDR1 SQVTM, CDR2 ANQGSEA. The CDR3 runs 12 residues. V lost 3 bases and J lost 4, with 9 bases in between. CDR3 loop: CSVEEEFYGYTF. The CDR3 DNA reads TGCAGCGTTGAGGAGGAGTTCTATGGCTACACCTTC.

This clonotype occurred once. The CDR3 loop is CSAEGADTEAFF. The CDR3 DNA is TGCAGTGCAGAGGGGGCGGACACTGAAGCTTTCTTT. This rearrangement joins TRBV20-1 to TRBJ1-1; TRBD1 aligns across 7 bases. Trimming removed 6 bases from V and 3 bases from J; junction bases left unmatched: 4. Germline V gene sequence: CDR1 DFQATT, CDR2 SNEGSKA (reference sequence). The CDR3 length is 12 residues.

In DNA form, the CDR3 reads TGTGCCAGCAGCGCCCGGGGGGACGTGTCCTATGGCTACACCTTC. Its translation: CASSARGDVSYGYTF. The V gene is TRBV9, the J gene TRBJ1-2, with a possible D match to TRBD1 (5 bases). This CDR3 has 15 amino acids. Trimming left V 3 bases short and J 4 bases short, with 16 bases between. Germline values: CDR1 SGDLS, CDR2 YYNGEE.

CDR3 bases: TGCGCCAGCAATACAGCGAACTATGGCTACACCTTC. This codes for CASNTANYGYTF. The chain uses TRBV5-1 and TRBJ1-2; D ambiguous. Germline lookup yields CDR1 SGHRS and CDR2 YFSETQ. The V end was cut by 6 bases, the J end by 2 bases, with 8 bases between. The CDR3 covers 12 residues. Drawing the rest from reference TRBV5-1 and TRBJ1-2, the complete variable domain is KAGVTQTPRYLIKTRGQQVTLSCSPISGHRSVSWYQQTPGQGLQFLFEYFSETQRNKGNFPGRFSGRQFSNSRSEMNVSTLELGDSALYLCASNTANYGYTFGSGTRLTVV.

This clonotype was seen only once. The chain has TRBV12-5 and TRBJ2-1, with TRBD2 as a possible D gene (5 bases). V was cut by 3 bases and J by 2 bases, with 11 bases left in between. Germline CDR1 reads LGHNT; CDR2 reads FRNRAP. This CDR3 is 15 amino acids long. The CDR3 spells CASGLWTSTYNEQFF. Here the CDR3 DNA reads TGTGCTAGTGGTTTATGGACTTCCACCTACAATGAGCAGTTCTTC. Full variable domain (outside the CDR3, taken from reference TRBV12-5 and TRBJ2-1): DARVTQTPRHKVTEMGQEVTMRCQPILGHNTVFWYRQTMMQGLELLAYFRNRAPLDDSGMPKDRFSAEMPDATLATLKIQPSEPRDSAVYFCASGLWTSTYNEQFFGPGTRLTVL.

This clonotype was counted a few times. CDR3 coding DNA: TGTGCCAGCAGTGGGGTAAGGGAATCCTACAATGAGCAGTTCTTC. Its translation: CASSGVRESYNEQFF. The gene calls are TRBV25-1 and TRBJ2-1; no firm D call. Germline assignment: CDR1 MGHDK and CDR2 SYGVNS. The CDR3 consists of 15 residues. Deletions cut 4 bases from V and 1 base from J, with 11 bases between.

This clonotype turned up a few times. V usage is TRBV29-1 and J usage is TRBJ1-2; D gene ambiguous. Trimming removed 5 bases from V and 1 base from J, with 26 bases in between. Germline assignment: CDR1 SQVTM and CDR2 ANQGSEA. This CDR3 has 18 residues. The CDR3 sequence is CSVLPWSALAAGNYGYTF. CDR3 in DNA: TGCAGCGTTTTACCTTGGTCAGCTTTAGCGGCGGGTAACTATGGCTACACCTTC.

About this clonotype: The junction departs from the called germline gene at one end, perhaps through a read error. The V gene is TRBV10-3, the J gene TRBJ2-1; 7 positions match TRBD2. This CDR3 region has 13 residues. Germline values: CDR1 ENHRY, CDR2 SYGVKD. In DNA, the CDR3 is TGTGCCGTGTTGACTAGCTTCCACAATGAGCAGTTCTTT. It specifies CAVLTSFHNEQFF.

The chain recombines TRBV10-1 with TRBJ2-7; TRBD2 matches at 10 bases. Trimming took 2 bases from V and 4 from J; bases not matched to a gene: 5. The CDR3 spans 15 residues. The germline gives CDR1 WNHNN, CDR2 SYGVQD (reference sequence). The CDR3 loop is CASSEALAGKYEQYF. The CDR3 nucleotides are TGCGCCAGCAGTGAGGCACTAGCGGGAAAATACGAGCAGTACTTC.

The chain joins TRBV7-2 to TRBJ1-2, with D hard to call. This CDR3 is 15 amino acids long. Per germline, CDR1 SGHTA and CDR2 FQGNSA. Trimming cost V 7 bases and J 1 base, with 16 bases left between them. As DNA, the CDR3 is TGTGCCAGCACCTTGCCCAACAGCTATAACTATGGCTACACCTTC. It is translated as CASTLPNSYNYGYTF.